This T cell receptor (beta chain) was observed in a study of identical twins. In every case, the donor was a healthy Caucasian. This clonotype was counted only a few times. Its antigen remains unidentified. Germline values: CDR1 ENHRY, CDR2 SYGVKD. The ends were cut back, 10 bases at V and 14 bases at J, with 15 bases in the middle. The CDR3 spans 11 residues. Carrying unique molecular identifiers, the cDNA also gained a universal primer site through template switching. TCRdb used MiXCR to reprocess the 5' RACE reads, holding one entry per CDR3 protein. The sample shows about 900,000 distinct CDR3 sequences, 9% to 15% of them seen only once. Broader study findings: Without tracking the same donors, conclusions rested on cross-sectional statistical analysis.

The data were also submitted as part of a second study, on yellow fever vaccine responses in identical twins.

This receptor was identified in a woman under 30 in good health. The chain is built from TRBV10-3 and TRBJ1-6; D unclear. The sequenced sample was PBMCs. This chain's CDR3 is CATAAFMTLHF. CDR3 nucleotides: TGTGCCACCGCTGCGTTTATGACCCTCCACTTT.